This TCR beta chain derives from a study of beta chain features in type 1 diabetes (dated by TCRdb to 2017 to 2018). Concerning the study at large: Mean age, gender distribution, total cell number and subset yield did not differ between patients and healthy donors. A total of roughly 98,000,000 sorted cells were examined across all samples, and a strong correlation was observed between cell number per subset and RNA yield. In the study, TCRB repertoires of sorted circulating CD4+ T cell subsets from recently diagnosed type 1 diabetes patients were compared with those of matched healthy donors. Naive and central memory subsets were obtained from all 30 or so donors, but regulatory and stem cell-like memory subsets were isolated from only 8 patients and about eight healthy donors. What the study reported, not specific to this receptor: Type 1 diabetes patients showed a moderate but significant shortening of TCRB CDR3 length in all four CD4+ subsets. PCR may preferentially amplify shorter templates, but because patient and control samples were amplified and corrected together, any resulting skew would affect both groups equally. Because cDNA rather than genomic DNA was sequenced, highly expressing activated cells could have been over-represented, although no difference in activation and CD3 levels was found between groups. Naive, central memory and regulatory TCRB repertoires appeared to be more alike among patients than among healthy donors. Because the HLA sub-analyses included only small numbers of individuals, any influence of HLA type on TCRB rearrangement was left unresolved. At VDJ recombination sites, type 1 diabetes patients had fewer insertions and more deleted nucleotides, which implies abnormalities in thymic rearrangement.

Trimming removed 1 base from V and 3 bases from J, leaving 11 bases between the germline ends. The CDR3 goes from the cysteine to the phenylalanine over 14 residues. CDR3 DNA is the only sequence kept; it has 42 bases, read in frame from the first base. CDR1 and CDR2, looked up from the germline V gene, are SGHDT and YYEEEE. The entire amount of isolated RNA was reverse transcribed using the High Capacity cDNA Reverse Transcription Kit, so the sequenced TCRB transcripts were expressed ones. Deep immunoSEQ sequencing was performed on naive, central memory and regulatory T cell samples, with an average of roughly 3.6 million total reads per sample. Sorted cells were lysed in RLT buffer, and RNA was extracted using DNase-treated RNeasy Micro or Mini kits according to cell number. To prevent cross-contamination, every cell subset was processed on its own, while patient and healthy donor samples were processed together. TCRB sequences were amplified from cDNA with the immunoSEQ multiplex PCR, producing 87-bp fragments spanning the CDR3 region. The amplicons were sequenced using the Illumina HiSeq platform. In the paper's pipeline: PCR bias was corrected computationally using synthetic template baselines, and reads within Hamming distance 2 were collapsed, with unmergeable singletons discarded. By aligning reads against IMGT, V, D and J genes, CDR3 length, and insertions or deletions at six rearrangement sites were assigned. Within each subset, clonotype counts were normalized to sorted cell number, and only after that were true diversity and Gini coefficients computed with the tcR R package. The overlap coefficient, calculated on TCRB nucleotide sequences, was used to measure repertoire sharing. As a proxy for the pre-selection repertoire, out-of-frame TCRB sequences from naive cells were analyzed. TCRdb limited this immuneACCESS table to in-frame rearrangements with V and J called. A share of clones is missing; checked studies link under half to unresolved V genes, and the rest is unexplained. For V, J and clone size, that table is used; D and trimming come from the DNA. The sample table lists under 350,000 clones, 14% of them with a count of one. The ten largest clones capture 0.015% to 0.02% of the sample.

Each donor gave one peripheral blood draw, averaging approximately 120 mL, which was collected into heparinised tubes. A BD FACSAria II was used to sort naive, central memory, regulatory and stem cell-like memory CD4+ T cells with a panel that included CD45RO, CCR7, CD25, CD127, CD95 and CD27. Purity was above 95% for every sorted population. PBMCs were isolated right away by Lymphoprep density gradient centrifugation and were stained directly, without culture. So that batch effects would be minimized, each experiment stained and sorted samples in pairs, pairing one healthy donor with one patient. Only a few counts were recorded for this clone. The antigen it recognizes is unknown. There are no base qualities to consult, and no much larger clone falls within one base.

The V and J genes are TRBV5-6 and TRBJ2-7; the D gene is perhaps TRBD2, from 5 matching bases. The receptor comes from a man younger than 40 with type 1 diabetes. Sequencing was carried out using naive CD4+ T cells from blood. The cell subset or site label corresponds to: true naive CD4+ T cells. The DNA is TGTGCCAGCAGCTTGCGGACGGGGAGCTACGAGCAGTACTTC. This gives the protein CASSLRTGSYEQYF.